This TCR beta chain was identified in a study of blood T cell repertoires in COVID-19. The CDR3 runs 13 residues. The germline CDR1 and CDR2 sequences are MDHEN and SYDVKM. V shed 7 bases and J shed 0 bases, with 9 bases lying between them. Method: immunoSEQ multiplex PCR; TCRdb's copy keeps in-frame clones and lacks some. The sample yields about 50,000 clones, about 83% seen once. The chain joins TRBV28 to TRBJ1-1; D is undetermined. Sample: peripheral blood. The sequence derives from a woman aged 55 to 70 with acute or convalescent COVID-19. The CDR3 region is CASTRPLNTEAFF. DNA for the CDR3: TGTGCCAGCACTAGACCTTTGAACACTGAAGCTTTCTTT.